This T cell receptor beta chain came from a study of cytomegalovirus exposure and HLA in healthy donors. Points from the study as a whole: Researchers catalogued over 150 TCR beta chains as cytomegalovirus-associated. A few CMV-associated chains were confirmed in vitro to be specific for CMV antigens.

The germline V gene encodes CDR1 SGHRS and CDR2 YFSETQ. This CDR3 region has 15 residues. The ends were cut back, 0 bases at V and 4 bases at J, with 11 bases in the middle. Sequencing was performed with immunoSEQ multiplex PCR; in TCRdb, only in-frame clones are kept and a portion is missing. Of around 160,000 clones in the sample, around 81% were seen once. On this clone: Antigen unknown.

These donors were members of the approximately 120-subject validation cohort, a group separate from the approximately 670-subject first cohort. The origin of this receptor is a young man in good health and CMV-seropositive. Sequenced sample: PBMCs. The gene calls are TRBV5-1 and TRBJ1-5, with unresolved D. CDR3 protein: CASSLETGGNQPQHF. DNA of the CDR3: TGCGCCAGCAGCTTGGAGACCGGAGGGAATCAGCCCCAGCATTTT.